The subject of this entry is one T cell receptor (beta chain). Its antigen is not known. RNA transcripts served as the template for amplifying TCR beta CDR3 regions. First-round RT-PCR of the TCR CDR3 relied on the HTBI primer set. TCRdb passed the multiplex PCR reads through MiXCR, listing each CDR3 protein once. The sample lists under 800,000 distinct CDR3 sequences, about 14% occurring once. The data originate from a study of T cells in Graves' hyperthyroidism and ophthalmopathy. Study background: It was at initial diagnosis, before any treatment, that peripheral blood was collected.

The study's findings and limits: Most expanded thyroid clonotypes above 0.001 also appeared in blood.

The receptor was isolated from a woman aged 18-29 years with Graves' hyperthyroidism. Sequenced sample: blood.

CDR3 in DNA: TGTGCCAGCAAATCTGCGTCTGGGGCCAACGTCCTGACTTTC. It yields the protein CASKSASGANVLTF. V gene TRBV6-1 combines with J gene TRBJ2-6; D is unclear. The CDR3 has 14 amino acids. Germline CDR1 MNHNS, CDR2 SASEGT. The V end lost 7 bases, the J end lost 1 base, and 8 bases lay between the germline ends.